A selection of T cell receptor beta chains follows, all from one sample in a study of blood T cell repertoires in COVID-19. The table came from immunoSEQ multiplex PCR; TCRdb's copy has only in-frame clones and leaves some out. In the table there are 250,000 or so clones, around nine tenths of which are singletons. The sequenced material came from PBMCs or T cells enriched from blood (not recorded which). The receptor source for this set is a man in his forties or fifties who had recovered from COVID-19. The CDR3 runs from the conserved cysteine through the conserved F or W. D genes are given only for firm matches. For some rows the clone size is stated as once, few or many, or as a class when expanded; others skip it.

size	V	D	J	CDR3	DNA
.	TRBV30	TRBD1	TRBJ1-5	CAWTQQGGSFRNQPQHF	TGTGCCTGGACCCAACAGGGGGGGTCGTTCCGCAATCAGCCCCAGCATTTT
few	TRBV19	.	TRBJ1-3	CASSRRDSGNTIYF	TGTGCCAGTAGTAGGCGGGACTCTGGAAACACCATATATTTT
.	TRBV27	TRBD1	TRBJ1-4	CASRTDRDRDREKLFF	TGTGCCAGCAGAACTGACCGGGACAGGGACCGAGAAAAACTGTTTTTT
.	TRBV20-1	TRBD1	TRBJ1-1	CSASQLTGWYTEAFF	TGCAGTGCTAGTCAACTGACAGGGTGGTACACTGAAGCTTTCTTT
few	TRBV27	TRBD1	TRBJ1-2	CASRARTGTEIGNYGYTF	TGTGCCAGCAGGGCTCGGACAGGGACGGAAATTGGGAACTATGGCTACACCTTC
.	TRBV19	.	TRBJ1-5	CASSIGDTGNQPQHF	TGTGCCAGTAGTATAGGGGACACCGGCAATCAGCCCCAGCATTTT
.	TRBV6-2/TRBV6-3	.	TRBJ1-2	CASSYLQASYGYTF	TGTGCCAGCAGTTACTTGCAGGCCTCCTATGGCTACACCTTC
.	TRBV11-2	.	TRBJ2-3	CASSISPSTDTQYF	TGTGCCAGCAGCATCTCTCCTAGCACAGATACGCAGTATTTT
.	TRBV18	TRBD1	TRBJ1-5	CASSPGQGRMNQPQHF	TGTGCCAGCTCTCCAGGACAGGGACGAATGAATCAGCCCCAGCATTTT
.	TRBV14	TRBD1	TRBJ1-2	CASSHSRTGAFYGYTF	TGTGCCAGCAGCCATTCTCGGACAGGGGCCTTCTATGGCTACACCTTC
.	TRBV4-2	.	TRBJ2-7	CASSQSTESYEQYF	TGTGCCAGCAGCCAATCGACAGAATCCTACGAGCAGTACTTC
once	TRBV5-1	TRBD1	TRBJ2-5	CASSLDRGDEETQYF	TGCGCCAGCAGCTTGGACAGGGGGGACGAAGAGACCCAGTACTTC
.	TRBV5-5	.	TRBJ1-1	CASSLEGWYDTEAFF	TGTGCCAGCAGCTTGGAGGGGTGGTACGACACTGAAGCTTTCTTT
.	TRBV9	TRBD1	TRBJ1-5	CASSTGQYNQPQHF	TGTGCCAGCAGCACGGGACAGTACAATCAGCCCCAGCATTTT
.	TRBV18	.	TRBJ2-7	CASSLTRSGAYEQYF	TGTGCCAGCTCACTTACTCGCTCGGGGGCCTACGAGCAGTACTTC
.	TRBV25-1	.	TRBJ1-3	CASTPGGAPSGNTIYF	TGTGCCAGCACCCCGGGGGGTGCGCCATCTGGAAACACCATATATTTT
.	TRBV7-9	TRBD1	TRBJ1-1	CASSLWTGDTEAFF	TGTGCCAGCAGCTTATGGACAGGCGACACTGAAGCTTTCTTT
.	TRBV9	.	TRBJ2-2	CASSVASGTNTGELFF	TGTGCCAGCAGCGTAGCAAGCGGAACGAACACCGGGGAGCTGTTTTTT
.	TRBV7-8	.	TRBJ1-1	CASSPLTEAFF	TGTGCCAGCAGTCCTCTGACTGAAGCTTTCTTT
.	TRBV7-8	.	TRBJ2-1	CASSLHPENNEQFF	TGTGCCAGCAGCTTACACCCGGAGAACAATGAGCAGTTCTTC